These T cell receptor beta chains were read from a single sample in a study of shared clonotypes between healthy human individuals. Produced via immunoSEQ multiplex PCR; TCRdb's table is partial and in-frame only. The sample carries about 500,000 clones, more than 70% recorded once. The sequencing sample was made of PBMCs. The receptors come from a woman between 40 and 55 years old in good health. Some clones in this sample may be carry-over from other donors' samples. The CDR3 runs from the conserved cysteine through the conserved F or W. The order of the fields is D gene, J gene, V gene, clone size, CDR3 protein, CDR3 DNA. The D gene is left open where the match is weak. The size field is filled for only some rows; it gives once, few, many or a size class.

NA TRBJ2-7 TRBV6-1 NA CASSEFSLTYEQYF TGTGCCAGCAGTGAATTTAGCCTAACCTACGAGCAGTACTTC
NA TRBJ1-2 TRBV9 NA CASSVGDLPSGYTF TGTGCCAGCAGCGTAGGCGACCTCCCCAGTGGCTACACCTTC
TRBD2 TRBJ2-3 TRBV7-3 NA CASSPLLAGGGTDTQYF TGTGCCAGCAGCCCGCTACTAGCGGGAGGGGGCACAGATACGCAGTATTTT
NA TRBJ2-3 TRBV11-2 few CASGLLVPSTDTQYF TGTGCCAGCGGCTTACTAGTCCCAAGCACAGATACGCAGTATTTT
TRBD2 TRBJ2-7 TRBV30 NA CAWKGLAAYEQYF TGTGCCTGGAAGGGACTAGCCGCCTACGAGCAGTACTTC
NA TRBJ1-5 TRBV9 NA CASSVSGSSNQPQHF TGTGCCAGCAGCGTAAGCGGCAGCTCTAATCAGCCCCAGCATTTT
NA TRBJ1-1 TRBV5-1 NA CASSLVPAGLNTEAFF TGCGCCAGCAGCTTGGTACCGGCAGGGTTGAACACTGAAGCTTTCTTT
NA TRBJ2-3 TRBV2 NA CASSGGMGDTQYF TGTGCCAGCAGTGGGGGAATGGGGGATACGCAGTATTTT
NA TRBJ1-1 TRBV4-2 NA CASSQSRVVTEAFF TGTGCCAGCAGCCAATCTAGGGTTGTCACTGAAGCTTTCTTT
TRBD2 TRBJ2-1 TRBV10-3 NA CATTGTSGNEQFF TGTGCCACGACCGGGACTAGCGGCAATGAGCAGTTCTTC
NA TRBJ2-2 TRBV21-1 NA CASSKGEGGPNTGELFF TGTGCCAGCAGCAAAGGGGAAGGGGGCCCTAACACCGGGGAGCTGTTTTTT
TRBD1 TRBJ2-7 TRBV2 NA CASSETGQGGYEQYF TGTGCCAGCAGTGAAACGGGACAGGGGGGCTACGAGCAGTACTTC
NA TRBJ2-2 TRBV11-2 NA CASSPYTGELFF TGTGCCAGCAGCCCATACACCGGGGAGCTGTTTTTT
NA TRBJ1-4 TRBV4-3 NA CASSQNTNEKLFF TGCGCCAGCAGCCAAAATACTAATGAAAAACTGTTTTTT
TRBD2 TRBJ2-3 TRBV28 once CASSGNAGVTDTQYF TGTGCCAGCAGTGGTAATGCGGGGGTCACAGATACGCAGTATTTT
NA TRBJ2-5 TRBV6-1 NA CASSFGGEETQYF TGTGCCAGCAGTTTCGGGGGAGAAGAGACCCAGTACTTC
NA TRBJ2-1 TRBV18 once CASSPQVNEQFF TGTGCCAGCTCACCACAGGTCAATGAGCAGTTCTTC
TRBD1 TRBJ1-5 TRBV19 NA CASRTGTVNQPQHF TGTGCCAGTAGAACCGGGACAGTCAATCAGCCCCAGCATTTT
NA TRBJ2-5 TRBV7-9 NA CASSSHRDSEGETQYF TGTGCCAGCAGCTCCCATCGGGACTCCGAGGGAGAGACCCAGTACTTC
TRBD2 TRBJ2-7 TRBV5-5 NA CASSAREGRYEQYF TGTGCCAGCAGCGCCAGGGAGGGGCGCTACGAGCAGTACTTC
NA TRBJ2-7 TRBV7-2 NA CASSTSGQSSYEQYF TGTGCCAGCAGCACCAGCGGGCAGAGCTCCTACGAGCAGTACTTC
NA TRBJ1-3 TRBV7-6 NA CASSARLVKGELHF TGTGCCAGCAGCGCGAGATTAGTAAAGGGGGAGTTACATTTT
TRBD2 TRBJ2-1 TRBV7-2 many CASSPPDYQRGGREQFF TGTGCCAGCAGCCCGCCTGACTACCAGCGGGGGGGGCGGGAGCAGTTCTTC
TRBD1 TRBJ1-5 TRBV9 NA CASSVAGERQGQNQPQHF TGTGCCAGCAGCGTAGCTGGAGAAAGACAGGGCCAAAATCAGCCCCAGCATTTT
NA TRBJ1-2 TRBV18 NA CASSPSGGNNYGYTF TGTGCCAGCTCACCCTCGGGGGGTAATAACTATGGCTACACCTTC
NA TRBJ2-7 TRBV7-3 NA CASSSHARGVQYF TGTGCCAGCAGCTCCCACGCCCGGGGCGTGCAGTACTTC
NA TRBJ1-3 TRBV9 NA CASSYGLDSGNTIYF TGTGCCAGCAGTTACGGACTGGACTCTGGAAACACCATATATTTT
NA TRBJ2-7 TRBV7-2 NA CASSVAGTQSSYEQYF TGTGCCAGCAGCGTGGCCGGGACTCAAAGCTCCTACGAGCAGTACTTC
TRBD1 TRBJ1-2 TRBV6-5 NA CVIGQGSNYGYTF TGTGTGATAGGACAGGGTTCTAACTATGGCTACACCTTC
NA TRBJ2-2 TRBV29-1 NA CSVEVRGLTGELFF TGCAGCGTTGAAGTTCGCGGGCTAACCGGGGAGCTGTTTTTT
NA TRBJ2-2 TRBV7-3 NA CASSSRQNTGELFF TGTGCCAGCAGCTCAAGACAGAACACCGGGGAGCTGTTTTTT
NA TRBJ2-3 TRBV4-2 many CASSQESTATDTQYF TGTGCCAGCAGCCAAGAAAGTACAGCAACAGATACGCAGTATTTT
NA TRBJ1-1 TRBV29-1 NA CSVASGLEAFF TGCAGCGTTGCCTCGGGGCTTGAAGCTTTCTTT
TRBD2 TRBJ2-7 TRBV5-6 NA CASSPLIAGFSYEQYF TGTGCCAGCAGCCCACTGATAGCGGGCTTCTCCTACGAGCAGTACTTC
NA TRBJ1-5 TRBV19 NA CASSPRHGNQPQHF TGTGCCAGTAGTCCACGACACGGCAATCAGCCCCAGCATTTT
NA TRBJ1-2 TRBV5-6 NA CASTRDGFYGYTF TGTGCCAGCACCCGGGACGGTTTCTATGGCTACACCTTC
TRBD1 TRBJ2-1 TRBV18 once CASSADRAGEQFF TGTGCCAGCTCTGCGGACAGGGCTGGTGAGCAGTTCTTC
NA TRBJ1-1 TRBV5-6 few CASSLYLGTEAFF TGTGCCAGCAGCTTGTACCTCGGCACTGAAGCTTTCTTT
NA TRBJ2-3 TRBV6-5 once CARGTTDTQYF TGTGCCAGGGGGACTACAGATACGCAGTATTTT
NA TRBJ1-2 TRBV30 NA CAGIDRPYGYTF TGTGCCGGAATAGACAGGCCCTATGGCTACACCTTC
TRBD2 TRBJ2-1 TRBV5-1 few CASSPSGRAENEQFF TGCGCCAGCAGCCCTAGCGGGAGGGCCGAAAATGAGCAGTTCTTC
NA TRBJ2-1 TRBV28 NA CASRTPGNEQFF TGTGCCAGCAGAACCCCCGGCAATGAGCAGTTCTTC
TRBD1 TRBJ2-7 TRBV11-1 once CASSFGTGRSYEQYF TGTGCCAGCAGCTTTGGGACAGGGCGCTCCTACGAGCAGTACTTC
TRBD2 TRBJ2-7 TRBV11-2 NA CASSLDRGGEQYF TGTGCCAGCAGCTTAGATCGGGGGGGCGAGCAGTACTTC
NA TRBJ1-1 TRBV4-3 NA CASSRRRMNTEAFF TGCGCCAGCAGCCGACGACGGATGAACACTGAAGCTTTCTTT
TRBD1 TRBJ1-2 TRBV6-5 many CASSYYRGSLHTF TGTGCCAGCAGTTACTACAGGGGGTCGCTGCACACCTTC